The clone carrying this TCR beta chain has a single count. The entry originates in a study of patients and donors after allogeneic stem cell transplantation. The CDR3 is 13 residues long. Germline V gene data show CDR1 as SGHTA and CDR2 as FQGNSA. V dropped 5 bases and J dropped 6; count of bases not matched to a gene: 6. Each CDR3 protein gets one entry after TCRdb re-called the RT-PCR reads with MiXCR. The repertoire has about 960,000 distinct CDR3 sequences, 18% of them found once; the top ten carry 5.5% to 6.5%. The clonotype was recovered from a human donor who was either an allogeneic HSCT recipient or a stem cell or donor lymphocyte infusion donor (not recorded which). It is not recorded whose cells these are; they may come from a transplant donor. The specimen was blood, either unsorted or a sorted T cell fraction (not recorded which). The V and J genes are TRBV7-2 and TRBJ2-5; 7 bases fit TRBD2. The CDR3 here is CASSPGLLKTQYF. Written as DNA, the CDR3 is TGTGCCAGCAGCCCGGGACTATTAAAGACCCAGTACTTC.